The 24 T cell receptor beta chains below all came from one sample that was sequenced in a study of tumor and adjacent non-tumor tissue in lung cancer. A modified ARM-PCR protocol with three rounds of nested PCR amplified TCRbeta. TCRdb re-analysed the multiplex PCR reads in MiXCR, keeping a single row per CDR3 protein. The sample yields under 250,000 distinct CDR3 sequences, 70% to 75% seen once. This sample's RNA came from whole unsorted tissue. Sequenced sample: lung tumor tissue. The source of these receptors is a man in his fifties or sixties with non-small cell lung cancer.

Note on this clonotype: This is likely a read error, given that the CDR3 carries no conserved phenylalanine or tryptophan at its end. The chain has TRBV6-2 or TRBV6-3 and TRBJ2-7; TRBD1 is a possible D gene (5 bases). The V end lost 6 bases, the J end lost 5 bases, and 14 bases lay between the germline ends. The CDR3 sequence is 13 residues long. Germline values: CDR1 MNHEY, CDR2 SVGEGT. This CDR3 is CASRAGNYHEQYL. The DNA of the CDR3 is TGTGCCAGCAGGGCAGGGAACTACCACGAGCAGTACTTA.

This clonotype has more than one count but fewer than ten. The chain recombines TRBV6-1 with TRBJ2-7; a possible D gene is TRBD1 (5 bases). This CDR3 region has 17 residues. Germline V gene lookup returns CDR1 MNHNS and CDR2 SASEGT. V lost 4 bases, J lost 1 base, and 20 bases lay in between. CDR3 nucleotides: TGTGCCAGCAGTGGGGGCGCAGTAACACTACCATCCTACGAGCAGTACTTC. Its translation: CASSGGAVTLPSYEQYF.

Details on this clonotype: This may arise from a read error, as a much more abundant clone is one base away. The chain is built from TRBV20-1 and TRBJ2-7; D not certain. The V end was cut by 3 bases, the J end by 7 bases, with 10 bases between. Per germline, CDR1 DFQATT and CDR2 SNEGSKA (reference sequence). The CDR3 loop spans 11 amino acids. The CDR3 sequence is CSASPTREQYF. The DNA of the CDR3 is TGCAGTGCTAGTCCCACTCGGGAGCAGTACTTC.

A note on this clonotype: Just one base apart from a much larger clone, this may be a read error. The conserved final phenylalanine or tryptophan is absent from the CDR3, which likely points to a read error. The chain employs TRBV6-2 or TRBV6-3 and TRBJ1-5; D is unresolved. Trimming left V 2 bases short and J 10 bases short, with 6 bases between. Looked up from germline, CDR1 is MNHEY and CDR2 is SVGEGT. The CDR3 contains 11 residues. Written as DNA, the CDR3 is TGTGCCAGCAGTTACCGAGGACCCCAGCATCTT. Translated, it gives CASSYRGPQHL.

A few counts support this clonotype. A single base separates this from a much larger clone, so it may be a read error. The chain is built from TRBV11-2 and TRBJ2-3; D is ambiguous. CDR1 and CDR2 from the germline V gene are SGHAT and FQNNGV. Trimming took off 5 bases at V and 3 bases at J, with 9 bases between the two ends. The CDR3 loop spans 13 amino acids. The CDR3 is CASSPFPTDTQYF. The DNA for the CDR3 is TGTGCCAGCAGCCCGTTTCCAACAGATACGCAGTATTTT.

To note about this clonotype: A much larger clone sits a single nucleotide away, making a read error possible. This chain joins TRBV6-6 and TRBJ2-7; D might be TRBD1 or TRBD2, each matching 5 bases. The CDR3 covers 12 residues. Trimming removed 6 bases from V and 6 bases from J, with 12 bases in between. The germline V gene has CDR1 MNHNY and CDR2 SVGAGI (reference sequence). DNA of the CDR3: TGTGCCAGCAGACGGGACGAGGGCGAGCAGTACTTC. Its protein product is CASRRDEGEQYF.

A word on this clonotype: Germline is not matched at one junction end, which may reflect a read error. J is TRBJ2-2 and V is TRBV11-2; 7 bases map to TRBD1. CDR3 length equals 15 residues. Germline V lookup: CDR1 SGHAT, CDR2 FQNNGV. CDR3 amino acids: CASSLTCSNTGELLF. The DNA of the CDR3 is TGTGCCAGCAGCTTAACATGTTCGAACACAGGGGAGCTGTTATTT.

This clonotype was seen only a few times. The junction departs from germline at one end; a sequencing error may be responsible. This chain links TRBV11-3 with TRBJ1-1; tentative D call: TRBD1 (6 bases). This CDR3 contains 13 residues. Germline assignment: CDR1 SGHNT and CDR2 YENEEA. The CDR3 protein is CASSSDGGAEAFF. The CDR3 nucleotides are TGTGCCAGTAGCTCGGATGGGGGGGCTGAAGCATTCTTT.

In this sample, this clonotype is large (0.1 to 1%). The chain has TRBV12-3 or TRBV12-4 and TRBJ2-3; D uncertain. Trimming removed 7 bases at V and 0 bases at J, with 8 bases between. The CDR3 loop spans 13 amino acids. For the CDR3, the DNA is TGTGCCAGCACCCCCGTTAGCACAGATACGCAGTATTTT. Amino acid sequence: CASTPVSTDTQYF.

A remark on this clonotype: This could be a read error, since a much larger clone is one nucleotide away. The chain carries TRBV4-3 and TRBJ2-1, with 9 bases fitting TRBD2. This CDR3 has 15 residues. CDR1 is LGHNA, CDR2 YSLEER, per germline. The chain's CDR3 is CASSQGAGGYNERFF. Written as DNA, the CDR3 is TGCGCCAGCAGCCAAGGTGCGGGAGGGTACAATGAGCGGTTCTTC.

This clonotype was detected once. Since a much larger clone is just one base distant, this may be a read error. The chain combines TRBV6-2 or TRBV6-3 with TRBJ2-3, with D tentatively TRBD1 (5 bases). Germline lookup yields CDR1 MNHEY and CDR2 SVGEGT. The ends were cut back, 6 bases at V and 9 bases at J, with 13 bases in the middle. CDR3 length equals 12 residues. CDR3 in amino acids: CASSPNRRTQYF. CDR3 in DNA: TGTGCCAGCAGCCCTAACAGGAGAACGCAGTATTTT.

To note about this clonotype: This is likely a read error, given that the CDR3 carries no conserved phenylalanine or tryptophan at its end. J is TRBJ1-1 and V is TRBV30, with unresolved D. Per the germline V gene, CDR1 is GTSNPN and CDR2 is SVGIG (reference sequence). This CDR3 is 15 amino acids long. The V and J ends lost 0 bases and 4 bases respectively, with 15 bases between them. This CDR3 is CAWSVRARHGTEAFL. The DNA of the CDR3 is TGTGCCTGGAGTGTAAGGGCCAGGCATGGCACTGAAGCTTTCCTT.

With respect to this clonotype: A much bigger clone sits one base away, suggesting this may be a read error. The rearrangement uses TRBV11-3 and TRBJ1-1; D gene uncertain. CDR3 length: 11 amino acids. In germline, CDR1 is SGHNT, CDR2 YENEEA. The CDR3 DNA reads TGTGCCAGCAGCTCCGACACTGAAGTTTTCTTT. Translating gives CASSSDTEVFF. Combining the CDR3 with reference TRBV11-3 and TRBJ1-1 gives the whole variable domain EAGVVQSPRYKIIEKKQPVAFWCNPISGHNTLYWYLQNLGQGPELLIRYENEEAVDDSQLPKDRFSAERLKGVDSTLKIQPAELGDSAVYLCASSSDTEVFFGQGTRLTVV.

Comment on this clonotype: One base away lies a much larger clone, so this may be a sequencing read error. The chain joins TRBV12-3 or TRBV12-4 to TRBJ2-7; D possibly corresponds to TRBD2 (6 bases). This CDR3 has 14 amino acids. V gave up 4 bases and J gave up 6 bases, with 16 bases separating them. The DNA of the CDR3 is TGTGCCAGCAGTTATATCGGGAGTGGTTCCGAGCAGTACTTC. Its translation: CASSYIGSGSEQYF.

Remarks on this clonotype: One junction end disagrees with the germline gene, perhaps due to a read error. The chain joins TRBV11-2 to TRBJ2-1, with TRBD2 identical over 7 bases. Germline CDR1 and CDR2: SGHAT and FQNNGV. CDR3 length: 15 residues. CDR3 sequence (DNA): TGTGCCAGCAGCTTATCACCGCGGGAGTACAATGAGCAGCTCTTC. Translating it yields CASSLSPREYNEQLF. Full variable domain (rest looked up from reference TRBV11-2 and TRBJ2-1): EAGVAQSPRYKIIEKRQSVAFWCNPISGHATLYWYQQILGQGPKLLIQFQNNGVVDDSQLPKDRFSAERLKGVDSTLKIQPAKLEDSAVYLCASSLSPREYNEQLFGPGTRLTVL.

This clonotype was counted a single time. Because the CDR3 is missing its conserved closing phenylalanine or tryptophan, this is likely a read error. No DNA is shown, since the ends of the CDR3 on it are uncertain; the CDR3 is the one TCRdb lists. V usage is TRBV4-2 and J usage is TRBJ1-1; whether TRBD1, the table's D call, matches the DNA was not checked. The length of the CDR3 is 17 amino acids, counting both ends. The V gene's germline CDR1 is LGHNA and CDR2 YNFKEQ. CDR3 region: CASSQRTGAGLNTEASL.

The V gene is TRBV7-8, the J gene TRBJ2-7, with D possibly being TRBD2 (7 bases). Germline loops: CDR1 SGHVS, CDR2 FQNEAQ. The germline V and J ends were trimmed by 4 bases and 2 bases, with 18 bases remaining between them. The CDR3 extends over 16 amino acids. CDR3 protein: CASSWFWGGATYEQYF. CDR3 coding DNA: TGTGCCAGCAGCTGGTTTTGGGGGGGGGCAACCTACGAGCAGTACTTC.

This clonotype was seen once. An end of the junction differs from the germline gene, which may be a read error. The chain joins TRBV6-2 or TRBV6-3 to TRBJ1-2, with 8 bases that match TRBD1. The germline gives CDR1 MNHEY, CDR2 SVGEGT. CDR3 length: 14 amino acids. CDR3 protein: CASNFGQGYYGYTF. DNA of the CDR3: TGTGCCAGCAATTTCGGACAGGGTTACTATGGTTACACCTTC.

This clonotype was observed once. One junction end does not reproduce the germline sequence, and a read error may be involved. The V and J genes are TRBV29-1 and TRBJ1-5, with a possible D match to TRBD1 (5 bases). Germline CDR1 reads SQVTM; CDR2 reads ANQGSEA. The CDR3 length is 13 residues. This CDR3 reads CIVEEGVGQPQHF. The CDR3 nucleotides are TGCATCGTTGAGGAAGGGGTCGGACAGCCCCAGCATTTT.

This clonotype was found many times. J is TRBJ2-7 and V is TRBV29-1; TRBD2 is a possible D gene (6 bases). The CDR3 is 12 residues long. CDR1 and CDR2 from the germline V gene are SQVTM and ANQGSEA. Trimming removed 7 bases from V and 2 bases from J, with 12 bases in between. The CDR3 region is CSGAGGTYEQYF. The CDR3 coding sequence is TGCAGCGGGGCGGGCGGGACCTACGAGCAGTACTTC.

The count of this clonotype is one. This rearrangement joins TRBV4-3 to TRBJ2-3; perhaps TRBD2 as D (6 bases). The CDR3 totals 16 residues. Trimming stripped 1 base from V and 2 bases from J, with 13 bases between. The V gene's germline CDR1 is LGHNA and CDR2 YSLEER. CDR3 nucleotides: TGCGCCAGCAGCCAAGCTAACGGGGGAGACACAGATACGCAGTATTTT. Protein sequence: CASSQANGGDTDTQYF.

This clonotype was counted a few times. The V gene is TRBV5-1, the J gene TRBJ2-3; the D gene is possibly TRBD2 (6 bases). The germline CDR1 and CDR2 sequences are SGHRS and YFSETQ. Trimming took 2 bases from V and 5 from J, leaving 15 bases between them. This CDR3 is 15 amino acids long. CDR3 DNA: TGCGCCAGCAGCTTAACCGGGAGTTTGAGAGATACGCAGTATTTT. This codes for CASSLTGSLRDTQYF.

As concerns this clonotype: One junction end disagrees with the germline gene, perhaps due to a read error. The chain couples TRBV12-3 or TRBV12-4 to TRBJ2-7, with D perhaps matching TRBD2 (5 bases). The CDR3 length is 13 residues. CDR3 sequence reads: CTSNSVSSYEQYF. CDR3 coding DNA: TGTACCAGCAATAGCGTGAGCTCCTACGAGCAGTACTTC.

The chain couples TRBV11-3 to TRBJ2-1; 8 positions agree with TRBD2. Germline lookup yields CDR1 SGHNT and CDR2 YENEEA. The CDR3 length is 17 residues. J lost 15 bases, V lost 1 base, and 20 bases had no gene match. The CDR3 DNA is TGTGCCAGCAGCTTAGGACGGGGACAAGCGGGAGATTATAAGCCGTTCTTC. Translation gives CASSLGRGQAGDYKPFF.